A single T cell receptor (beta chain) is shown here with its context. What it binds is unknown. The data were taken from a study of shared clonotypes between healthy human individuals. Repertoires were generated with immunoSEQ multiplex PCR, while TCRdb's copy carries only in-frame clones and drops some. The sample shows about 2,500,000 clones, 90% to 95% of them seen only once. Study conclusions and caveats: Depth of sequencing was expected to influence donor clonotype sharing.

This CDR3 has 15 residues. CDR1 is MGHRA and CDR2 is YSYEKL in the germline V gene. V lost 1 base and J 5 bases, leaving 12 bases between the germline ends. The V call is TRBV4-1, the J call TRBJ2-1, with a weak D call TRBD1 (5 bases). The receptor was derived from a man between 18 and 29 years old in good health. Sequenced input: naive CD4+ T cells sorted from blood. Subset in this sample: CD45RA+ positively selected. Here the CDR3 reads CASSQGSQGHNEQFF. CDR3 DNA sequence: TGCGCCAGCAGCCAAGGTTCGCAGGGCCACAATGAGCAGTTCTTC.